These T cell receptor beta chains were read from a single sample in a study of T cells after yellow fever vaccination. Each CDR3 protein gets one entry after TCRdb re-called the 5' RACE reads with MiXCR. Of about 230,000 distinct CDR3 sequences listed, 5.5% to 8.5% were seen once; the top ten hold around 1%. The source was CD4+ T cells sorted from PBMCs, collected on the day of the yellow fever booster vaccination. Every receptor here comes from a man aged 30 to 45 who received the YFV17D yellow fever vaccine. The CDR3 runs from the conserved cysteine through the conserved F or W. Fields, in order: clone size, D gene, V gene, CDR3 protein. D genes are given only for firm matches. Clone size is stated in some rows and not others, as once, few, many or a class when expanded.

clone size: few
D gene: -
V gene: TRBV4-3
CDR3 protein: CASSQDRAITGELFF

clone size: few
D gene: TRBD2
V gene: TRBV7-2
CDR3 protein: CASSLAIPRRTSGYNEQFF

clone size: few
D gene: -
V gene: TRBV19
CDR3 protein: CASSILDSSTGELFF

clone size: few
D gene: TRBD2
V gene: TRBV27
CDR3 protein: CASSDGKGGVHEQFF

clone size: many
D gene: -
V gene: TRBV20-1
CDR3 protein: CSAATFTGELFF

clone size: many
D gene: TRBD1
V gene: TRBV28
CDR3 protein: CASGSGQGYEQYF

clone size: -
D gene: TRBD2
V gene: TRBV7-3
CDR3 protein: CASSAGVGTGELFF

clone size: -
D gene: -
V gene: TRBV12-3/TRBV12-4
CDR3 protein: CASSLGARNQPQHF

clone size: many
D gene: TRBD2
V gene: TRBV7-2
CDR3 protein: CASSPSGTRHNEQFF

clone size: -
D gene: -
V gene: TRBV21-1
CDR3 protein: CASSRVAGPYNEQFF

clone size: many
D gene: -
V gene: TRBV20-1
CDR3 protein: CSARAPKGAVDNEQFF

clone size: many
D gene: -
V gene: TRBV5-6
CDR3 protein: CASSLLKGERGVTEAFF

clone size: few
D gene: TRBD1
V gene: TRBV20-1
CDR3 protein: CSARGEGAFSIYGYTF

clone size: many
D gene: -
V gene: TRBV27
CDR3 protein: CASSLLEGYGYTF

clone size: -
D gene: -
V gene: TRBV5-1
CDR3 protein: CASRGAVYEQYF

clone size: -
D gene: TRBD1
V gene: TRBV20-1
CDR3 protein: CSAADPNRGTYEQYF

clone size: many
D gene: -
V gene: TRBV7-6
CDR3 protein: CASRQDRNSNQPQHF

clone size: -
D gene: TRBD1
V gene: TRBV4-3
CDR3 protein: CASSQDRDRYGYTF

clone size: many
D gene: -
V gene: TRBV5-1
CDR3 protein: CASRQGDNSPLHF

clone size: few
D gene: -
V gene: TRBV7-2
CDR3 protein: CASSNAGGVYGYTF

clone size: many
D gene: TRBD1
V gene: TRBV7-6
CDR3 protein: CASSLTQGAAGTGELFF

clone size: many
D gene: -
V gene: TRBV29-1
CDR3 protein: CSVTSGNTEAFF